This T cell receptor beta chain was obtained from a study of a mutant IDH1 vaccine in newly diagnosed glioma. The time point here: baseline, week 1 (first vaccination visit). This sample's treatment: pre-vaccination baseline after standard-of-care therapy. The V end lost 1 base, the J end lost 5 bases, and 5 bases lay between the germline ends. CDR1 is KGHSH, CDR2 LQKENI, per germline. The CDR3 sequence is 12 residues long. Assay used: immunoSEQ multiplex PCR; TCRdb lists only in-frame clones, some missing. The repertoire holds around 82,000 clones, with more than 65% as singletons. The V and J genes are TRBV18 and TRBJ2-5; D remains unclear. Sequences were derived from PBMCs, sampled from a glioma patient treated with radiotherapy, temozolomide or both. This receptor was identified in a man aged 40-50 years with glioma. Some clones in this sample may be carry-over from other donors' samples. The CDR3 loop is CASSPRVETQYF. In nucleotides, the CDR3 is TGTGCCAGCTCACCACGCGTGGAGACCCAGTACTTC.